Listed below are T cell receptor beta chains from one sample, sequenced in a study of T cell responses to AZD1222 COVID-19 vaccine. Here immunoSEQ multiplex PCR was the method, and the copy in TCRdb shows in-frame clones only, minus some. The table records roughly 85,000 clones, roughly 88% of them present only once. The sequencing used peripheral blood, collected on day 0 of MenACWY control vaccination. All receptors come from an adult in good health. Both conserved end residues are part of each CDR3. D genes are given only for firm matches. Not all rows give a size; the values are once, few, many and, for expanded clones, a class.

v_gene,abundance,d_gene,j_gene,CDR3aa,CDR3nt
TRBV5-5,NA,TRBD2,TRBJ2-2,CASSWTSGGADTGELFF,TGTGCCAGCAGCTGGACTAGCGGGGGGGCGGACACCGGGGAGCTGTTTTTT
TRBV5-1,NA,TRBD1,TRBJ1-1,CASSSLPPTGGAVVNTEAFF,TGCGCCAGCAGCTCGCTCCCTCCGACAGGGGGCGCGGTGGTGAACACTGAAGCTTTCTTT
TRBV19,NA,NA,TRBJ1-2,CASSIHMGNYGYTF,TGTGCCAGTAGTATACATATGGGAAACTATGGCTACACCTTC
TRBV27,NA,NA,TRBJ1-2,CASSLGTGSGYTF,TGTGCCAGCAGTTTAGGTACAGGGAGCGGCTACACCTTC
TRBV19,few,NA,TRBJ2-6,CASSIPPRVAGANVLTF,TGTGCCAGTAGTATCCCTCCGAGGGTGGCTGGGGCCAACGTCCTGACTTTC
TRBV5-1,NA,NA,TRBJ2-1,CASNKLGERVGPYNEQFF,TGCGCCAGCAACAAATTAGGGGAGAGAGTGGGGCCCTACAATGAGCAGTTCTTC
TRBV10-2,NA,TRBD1,TRBJ1-2,CASARRDRGRYYTF,TGCGCCAGCGCCCGAAGGGACAGGGGGCGTTACTACACCTTC
TRBV7-9,NA,NA,TRBJ1-2,CASRPGEGVYGYTF,TGTGCCAGCAGGCCAGGGGAGGGTGTCTATGGCTACACCTTC
TRBV10-3,NA,NA,TRBJ1-1,CAISVTAMNTEAFF,TGTGCCATCAGTGTTACAGCCATGAACACTGAAGCTTTCTTT
TRBV14,NA,NA,TRBJ1-2,CASSQDYSGRRGNGYTF,TGTGCCAGCAGCCAAGATTACTCGGGACGAAGAGGAAATGGCTACACCTTC
TRBV28,NA,NA,TRBJ2-6,CASSLLQGPGANVLTF,TGTGCCAGCAGTTTATTGCAGGGGCCTGGGGCCAACGTCCTGACTTTC